This TCR beta chain was retrieved from a study of Ad26.COV2.S vaccination and SARS-CoV-2 variants. Study-wide points: Total responses of T cells may have been underestimated by the analyses of TCR breadth and depth.

To note about this clone: The antigen remains unidentified.

Sequencing used immunoSEQ multiplex PCR; TCRdb keeps in-frame clones, though not all of them. Found here are 380,000 or so clones, roughly 90% of them singletons; the top ten hold 6.4%. The CDR3 extends over 14 amino acids. V was clipped by 2 bases and J by 5 bases, with 11 bases between them. Germline V gives CDR1 SGDLS, CDR2 YYNGEE. As for treatment: over 15 received Ad26.COV2.S at low or high dose, single or two shots; a few received placebo; per-sample allocation not given. Specimens were obtained on day 63 following the first vaccine or placebo injection. The genes are TRBV9 and TRBJ2-1; no firm D call. The clonotype originates from a person aged 18-65 years who received the Ad26.COV2.S COVID-19 vaccine or a placebo. Specimen: peripheral blood, collected in a trial of Ad26.COV2.S vaccine versus placebo. The CDR3 sequence is CASSVADRDNEQFF. CDR3 nucleotides: TGTGCCAGCAGCGTGGCGGATCGTGACAATGAGCAGTTCTTC. The variable domain in full, with the rest retrieved from reference TRBV9 and TRBJ2-1, is DSGVTQTPKHLITATGQRVTLRCSPRSGDLSVYWYQQSLDQGLQFLIQYYNGEERAKGNILERFSAQQFPDLHSELNLSSLELGDSALYFCASSVADRDNEQFFGPGTRLTVL.